The present TCR beta chain was sequenced within a study of beta chain features in type 1 diabetes. Between the trimmed V and J ends, which lost 3 bases and 0 bases, there was a span of 9 bases. Germline CDR1 and CDR2: KGHSH and LQKENI. The CDR3 is 14 amino acids. The study reverse transcribed the entire isolated RNA, so it sequenced expressed TCRB transcripts. The method was immunoSEQ multiplex PCR; TCRdb's version includes in-frame clones alone and lacks a portion of them. Here the sample spans roughly 250,000 clones, 9.6% being singletons. This receptor was taken from a woman between 18 and 29 years old in good health. Sequencing was carried out using naive CD4+ T cells from blood. The chain recombines TRBV18 with TRBJ2-7; D might be TRBD1 (5 bases). In nucleotides, the CDR3 is TGTGCCAGCTCACCTGACAGACTCTCCTACGAGCAGTACTTC. Its protein is CASSPDRLSYEQYF. The complete variable domain, with remaining parts taken from reference TRBV18 and TRBJ2-7, reads NAGVMQNPRHLVRRRGQEARLRCSPMKGHSHVYWYRQLPEEGLKFMVYLQKENIIDESGMPKERFSAEFPKEGPSILRIQQVVRGDSAAYFCASSPDRLSYEQYFGPGTRLTVT.